In this sample, the clone carrying this TCR beta chain turned up a few times. Given the absence of the conserved phenylalanine or tryptophan at the CDR3 end, a read error is likely. The library came from three nested PCR rounds adapted from ARM-PCR protocols. MiXCR, applied by TCRdb to the multiplex PCR reads, yields one record per CDR3 protein. The sample lists more than 55,000 distinct CDR3 sequences; more than 55% were seen once. The sample originates from a study of tumor and adjacent non-tumor tissue in lung cancer. V dropped 5 bases and J dropped 6; count of bases not matched to a gene: 12. Per the germline V gene, CDR1 is MNHEY and CDR2 is SVGEGT. CDR3 length: 16 residues. The template was RNA from unsorted bulk tissue. More than 3 cm separated this lung sample from the edge of the tumor.

This clonotype was obtained from a man aged 70 or older with non-small cell lung cancer. The sample taken for sequencing was distant non-tumor lung tissue. The chain couples TRBV6-2 or TRBV6-3 to TRBJ2-2, with 7 bases identical to TRBD2. For the CDR3, the DNA is TGTGCCAGCAGTCCCCCGGCGGGAGTATCGCCCGGGGAGCTGTTTTCT. Encoded protein: CASSPPAGVSPGELFS.